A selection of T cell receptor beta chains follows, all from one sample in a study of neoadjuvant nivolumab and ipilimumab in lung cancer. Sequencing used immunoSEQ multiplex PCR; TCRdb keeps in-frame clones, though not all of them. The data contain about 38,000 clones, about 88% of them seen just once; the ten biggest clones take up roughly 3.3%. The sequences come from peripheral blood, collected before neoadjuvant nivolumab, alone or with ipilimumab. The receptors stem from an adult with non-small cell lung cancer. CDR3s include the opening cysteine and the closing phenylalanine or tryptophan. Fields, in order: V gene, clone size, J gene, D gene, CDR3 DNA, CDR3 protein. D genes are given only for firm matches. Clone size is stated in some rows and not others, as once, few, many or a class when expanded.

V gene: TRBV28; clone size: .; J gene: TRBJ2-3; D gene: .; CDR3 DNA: TGTGCCAGCAGTGGCAGCGGTGGGGGGAGCACAGATACGCAGTATTTT; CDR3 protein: CASSGSGGGSTDTQYF
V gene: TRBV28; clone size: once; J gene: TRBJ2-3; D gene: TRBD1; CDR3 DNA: TGTGCCAGCAGGCCGGGAGGGACAGGGGGAGATACGCAGTATTTT; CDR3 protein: CASRPGGTGGDTQYF
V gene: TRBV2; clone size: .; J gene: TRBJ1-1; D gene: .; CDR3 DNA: TGTGCCAGCAGTGATGGGGGAGCTGAAGCTTTCTTT; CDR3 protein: CASSDGGAEAFF
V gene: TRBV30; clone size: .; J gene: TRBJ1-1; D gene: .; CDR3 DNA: TGTGCCTGGAGTGTAGATTACAGTCTCCACACTGAAGCTTTCTTT; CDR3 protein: CAWSVDYSLHTEAFF
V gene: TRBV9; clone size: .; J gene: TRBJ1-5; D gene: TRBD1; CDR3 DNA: TGTGCCAGCAGCAGACAGGGGCGCAATCAGCCCCAGCATTTT; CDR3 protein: CASSRQGRNQPQHF
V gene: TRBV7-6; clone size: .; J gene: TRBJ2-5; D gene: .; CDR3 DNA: TGTGCCAGCAGCTTATACAGTCGAGAGACCCAGTACTTC; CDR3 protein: CASSLYSRETQYF
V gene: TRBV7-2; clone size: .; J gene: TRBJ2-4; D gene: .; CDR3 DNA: TGTGCCAGCAGTCGATTAGGCGGGATACGAGCCAAAAACATTCAGTACTTC; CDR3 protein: CASSRLGGIRAKNIQYF
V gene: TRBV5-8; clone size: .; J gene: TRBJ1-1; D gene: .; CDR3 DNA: TGTGCCAGCAGCTTGGAGGTGAACACTGAAGCTTTCTTT; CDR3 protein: CASSLEVNTEAFF
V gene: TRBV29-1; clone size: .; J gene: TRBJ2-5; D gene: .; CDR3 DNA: TGCAGCGGACAGATCAGGGGCCAAGAGACCCAGTACTTC; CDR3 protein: CSGQIRGQETQYF
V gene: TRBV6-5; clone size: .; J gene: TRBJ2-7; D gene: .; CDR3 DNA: TGTGCCAGCAGTTACTCTAACCACGGGTTCTACGAGCAGTACTTC; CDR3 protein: CASSYSNHGFYEQYF
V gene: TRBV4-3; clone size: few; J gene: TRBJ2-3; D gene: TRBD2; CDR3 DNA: TGCGCCAGCAGCCAAGGGCCAGCGGGAGTTCCTACGCAGTATTTT; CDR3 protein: CASSQGPAGVPTQYF
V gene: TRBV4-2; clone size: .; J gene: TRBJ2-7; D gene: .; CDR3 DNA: TGTGCCAGCAGCCCACGGGACTTAGACGTGCCCGAGCAGTACTTC; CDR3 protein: CASSPRDLDVPEQYF
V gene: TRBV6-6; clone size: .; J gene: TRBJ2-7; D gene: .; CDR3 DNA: TGTGCCAGCAGCTACGAGGACTCGCCCTCCTACGAGCAGTACTTC; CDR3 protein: CASSYEDSPSYEQYF
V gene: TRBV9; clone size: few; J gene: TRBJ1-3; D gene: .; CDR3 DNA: TGTGCCAGCAGGGCAGATTACTCTGGAAACACCATATATTTT; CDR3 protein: CASRADYSGNTIYF
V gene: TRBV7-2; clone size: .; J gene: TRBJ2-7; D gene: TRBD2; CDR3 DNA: TGTGCCAGCAGGGCTAGCGGGAGCTCCTACGAGCAGTACTTC; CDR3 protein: CASRASGSSYEQYF
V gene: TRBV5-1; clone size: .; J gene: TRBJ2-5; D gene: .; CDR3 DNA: TGCGCCAGCAGCTCCTCGGGGGGCGGACTGGAGACCCAGTACTTC; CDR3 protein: CASSSSGGGLETQYF
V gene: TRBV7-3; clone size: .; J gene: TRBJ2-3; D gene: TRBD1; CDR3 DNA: TGTGCCAGCAGCCGGGACAGGGGGCCAGATGCAGATACGCAGTATTTT; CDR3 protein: CASSRDRGPDADTQYF
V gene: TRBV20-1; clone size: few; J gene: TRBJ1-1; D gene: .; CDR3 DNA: TGCAGTGTCACAATAGTCCTAATGGCTTTCTTT; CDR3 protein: CSVTIVLMAFF
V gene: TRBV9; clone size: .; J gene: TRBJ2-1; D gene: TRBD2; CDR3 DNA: TGTGCCAGCAGTCCTCTGGGCGGGAGGGCCCTTAGCCATGAGCAGTTCTTC; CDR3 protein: CASSPLGGRALSHEQFF
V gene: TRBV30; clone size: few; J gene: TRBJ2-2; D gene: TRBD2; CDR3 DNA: TGTGCCTGGACCGTGCAGGGAGGGGCGCTGTTTTTT; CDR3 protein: CAWTVQGGALFF
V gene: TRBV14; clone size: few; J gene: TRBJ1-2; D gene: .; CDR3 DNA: TGTGCCAGCAGCCAACGTAACTATGGCTACACCTTC; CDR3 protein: CASSQRNYGYTF
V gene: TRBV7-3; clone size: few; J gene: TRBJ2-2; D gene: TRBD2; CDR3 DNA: TGTGCCAGCAGCTACGGGACTAGCGGGAGACATGGCGGGGAGCTGTTTTTT; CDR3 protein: CASSYGTSGRHGGELFF
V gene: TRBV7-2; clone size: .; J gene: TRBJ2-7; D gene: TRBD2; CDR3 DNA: TGTGCCAGCAGCTTAGGGCTAGCGGGACGGGGGGACGAGCAGTACTTC; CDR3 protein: CASSLGLAGRGDEQYF
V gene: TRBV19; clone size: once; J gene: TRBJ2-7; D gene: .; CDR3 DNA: TGTGCCAGTAGTATCCGACACGGCCTAGCGAGCTCCTACGAGCAGTACTTC; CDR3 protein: CASSIRHGLASSYEQYF
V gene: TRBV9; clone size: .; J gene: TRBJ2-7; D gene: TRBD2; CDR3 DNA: TGTGCCAGCAGCGTAGCTCCAGGACTAGGGACCTACGAGCAGTACTTC; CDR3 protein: CASSVAPGLGTYEQYF
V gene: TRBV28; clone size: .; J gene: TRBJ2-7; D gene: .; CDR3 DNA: TGTGCCAGCAGCCCACCTGCTTCTACGAAGCAGTACTTC; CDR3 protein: CASSPPASTKQYF
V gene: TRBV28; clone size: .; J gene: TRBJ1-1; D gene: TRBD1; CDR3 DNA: TGTGCCAGCCACTTAGCGACAGGGTCTGAAGCTTTCTTT; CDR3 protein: CASHLATGSEAFF
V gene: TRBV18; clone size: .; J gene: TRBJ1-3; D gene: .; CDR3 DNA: TGTGCCAGCTCACCACAGGACCTCGGAAACACCATATATTTT; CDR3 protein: CASSPQDLGNTIYF
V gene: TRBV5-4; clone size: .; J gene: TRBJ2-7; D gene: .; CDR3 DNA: TGTGCCAGCAGCTTGGCAACAGGGAACGAGCAGTACTTC; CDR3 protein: CASSLATGNEQYF
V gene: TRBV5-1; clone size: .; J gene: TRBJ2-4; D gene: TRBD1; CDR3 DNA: TGCGCCAGCAGCTCTGGCGGGGACAGGGAACTAGCCAAAAACATTCAGTACTTC; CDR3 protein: CASSSGGDRELAKNIQYF
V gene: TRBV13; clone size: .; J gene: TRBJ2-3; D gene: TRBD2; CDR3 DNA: TGTGCCAGCAGCCCCAGCGGGGGGGTCACAGATACGCAGTATTTT; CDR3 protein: CASSPSGGVTDTQYF
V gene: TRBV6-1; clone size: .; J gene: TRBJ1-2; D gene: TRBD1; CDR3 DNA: TGTGCCAGCAGTCCCCAGGGGGAAGCTAACTATGGCTACACCTTC; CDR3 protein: CASSPQGEANYGYTF
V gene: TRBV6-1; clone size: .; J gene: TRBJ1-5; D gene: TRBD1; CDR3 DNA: TGTGCCAGCAGGCAGGGGGCTCGGAATCAGCCCCAGCATTTT; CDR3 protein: CASRQGARNQPQHF
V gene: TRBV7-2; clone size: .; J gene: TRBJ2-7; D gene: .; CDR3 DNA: TGTGCCAGCAGCGGGGGCGGGCGGGGCCGCTACGAGCAGTACTTC; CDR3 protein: CASSGGGRGRYEQYF
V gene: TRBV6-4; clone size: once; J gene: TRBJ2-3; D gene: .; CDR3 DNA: TGTGCCAGCAGTGACTCTCCCGGCGGCACAGATACGCAGTATTTT; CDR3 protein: CASSDSPGGTDTQYF
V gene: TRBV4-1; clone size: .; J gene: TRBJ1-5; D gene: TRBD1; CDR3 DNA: TGCGCCAGCAGCCAAGACCCGTCCCGGGACAGGGGAAAACGTAATCAGCCCCAGCATTTT; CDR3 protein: CASSQDPSRDRGKRNQPQHF